One and the same sample provided the 28 T cell receptor beta chains below, sequenced in a study of regulatory T cells in long-lasting Graves disease. To make TCR beta libraries, researchers used iRepertoire HTBI primers and Arm-PCR of CDR3 regions. TCRdb reprocessed the multiplex PCR reads with MiXCR, giving one entry per CDR3 protein. The sample lists hundreds of thousands of distinct CDR3 sequences, over 15% seen once, with 30% in the top ten. Time point given: newly diagnosed GD, antithyroid drugs for less than 3 months. Construction of the TCR library relied on RNA isolated from PBMCs. This sample was shared with a second study, whose subject was T cells in Graves' hyperthyroidism and ophthalmopathy.

This specimen was peripheral blood mononuclear cells (PBMCs), taken at new diagnosis, from a patient treated with antithyroid drugs. The origin of the receptors is a middle-aged man with Graves disease.

The chain combines TRBV4-1 with TRBJ2-5; 7 bases agree with TRBD1. Germline CDR1 is MGHRA and CDR2 is YSYEKL. V was clipped by 2 bases and J by 2 bases; unmatched bases: 11. This CDR3 region has 17 residues. As DNA, the CDR3 is TGCGCCAGCAGCCAACCTCGACAGGGCGAGGGGCAAGAGACCCAGTACTTC. It yields the protein CASSQPRQGEGQETQYF.

The sample holds a few counts of this clonotype. This chain connects TRBV24-1 to TRBJ2-2; 8 nucleotides agree with TRBD1. The CDR3 spans 17 residues. With V trimmed by 1 base and J by 4 bases, 7 bases remained unmatched. The germline gives CDR1 KGHDR, CDR2 SFDVKD. The CDR3: CATSDLSQTGVTGELFF. In DNA, the CDR3 is TGTGCCACCAGTGATTTATCGCAGACAGGGGTCACCGGGGAGCTGTTTTTT.

This sequence joins TRBV12-3 or TRBV12-4 and TRBJ1-6; tentatively, D is TRBD1 (6 bases). The V end lost 3 bases, the J end lost 8 bases, and 14 bases lay between the germline ends. The CDR3 consists of 15 residues. CDR3 DNA sequence: TGTGCCAGCAGTTTCGGTGCCCCAGGGGATTCACCCCTCCACTTT. Amino acid sequence: CASSFGAPGDSPLHF.

Written as DNA, the CDR3 is TGTGCCAGCAGCTTAAACCCCAGCAGGGGCCTCAACTACAATGAGCAGTTCTTC. Its translation: CASSLNPSRGLNYNEQFF. The chain employs TRBV7-3 and TRBJ2-1, with a tentative D call TRBD1 (6 bases). The germline V and J ends were trimmed by 1 base and 3 bases, with 19 bases remaining between them. Germline CDR1 and CDR2: SGHTA and FQGTGA. The length of the CDR3 is 18 residues.

This clonotype was counted between two and nine times. This chain uses TRBV5-1 with TRBJ2-5; the match to TRBD2 covers 11 bases. The germline CDR1 and CDR2 sequences are SGHRS and YFSETQ. This CDR3 has 17 residues. V was clipped by 0 bases and J by 2 bases; unmatched bases: 6. CDR3 coding DNA: TGCGCCAGCAGCTTGGGGCTAGCGGGGGGCCCTCAAGAGACCCAGTACTTC. Residues: CASSLGLAGGPQETQYF.

V is TRBV18 and J is TRBJ2-7, with TRBD2 matching 12 bases. After removal of 2 bases from V and 2 bases from J, the junction contained 4 bases not matched to a gene. Germline lookup yields CDR1 KGHSH and CDR2 LQKENI. This CDR3 spans 16 amino acids. The CDR3 sequence is CASSPASGGVPYEQYF. CDR3 DNA sequence: TGTGCCAGCTCACCAGCTAGCGGGGGGGTCCCCTACGAGCAGTACTTC.

This clonotype was found many times. The J gene is TRBJ2-7, the V gene TRBV28, with 9 bases identical to TRBD1. Germline V lookup: CDR1 MDHEN, CDR2 SYDVKM. The CDR3 consists of 14 residues. Losses at the gene ends were 6 bases for V and 5 bases for J; bases not matched to a gene: 8. The CDR3 protein is CASRDYRGRNEQYF. CDR3 sequence (DNA): TGTGCCAGCAGAGATTACAGGGGGCGGAACGAGCAGTACTTC.

CDR3 DNA: TGTGCCAGCTCCCCCCCCCCCGAAGCTTTCTTT. Protein: CASSPPPEAFF. The V call is TRBV18, the J call TRBJ1-1; D ambiguous. Germline-derived CDR1 and CDR2 are KGHSH and LQKENI. The CDR3 runs 11 residues. The ends were cut back, 6 bases at V and 8 bases at J, with 10 bases in the middle.

The table lists this clonotype with many counts. The chain combines TRBV18 with TRBJ1-4, with 9 positions matching TRBD1. J lost 8 bases, V lost 8 bases, and 9 bases had no gene match. The length of the CDR3 is 14 residues. Germline V gene data show CDR1 as KGHSH and CDR2 as LQKENI. The CDR3 here is CASSSQGAGEKLFF. In DNA, the CDR3 is TGTGCCAGCAGTTCACAGGGGGCAGGGGAAAAACTGTTTTTT.

Points on this clonotype: A much larger clone lies one base from this, so it may be a read error. The chain carries TRBV20-1 and TRBJ2-3; D is unclear. The CDR3 runs 14 residues. Germline CDR1 is DFQATT and CDR2 is SNEGSKA (reference sequence). The V and J ends lost 3 bases and 9 bases respectively, with 19 bases between them. The CDR3 is CSASDLRVGETQYF. CDR3 DNA: TGCAGTGCTAGTGACTTGAGAGTCGGAGAAACGCAGTATTTT.

This clonotype appeared many times. This rearrangement joins TRBV18 to TRBJ1-6, with unresolved D. CDR1 is KGHSH and CDR2 is LQKENI in the germline V gene. CDR3 length: 15 residues. With 6 bases removed from V and 2 bases from J, the gap between germline ends came to 11 bases. The CDR3 is CASSQAGTYNSPLHF. The CDR3 region has the DNA TGTGCCAGCTCCCAAGCGGGGACCTATAATTCACCCCTCCACTTT.

This clonotype was observed a single time. The chain uses TRBV28 and TRBJ2-3; 12 bases match TRBD2. V was pared by 7 bases and J by 2 bases, with 4 bases of the junction left unmatched. The CDR3 length is 15 residues. The germline CDR1 and CDR2 sequences are MDHEN and SYDVKM. The CDR3 is CASKLAGGHTDTQYF. Written as DNA, the CDR3 is TGTGCCAGCAAACTAGCGGGGGGCCACACAGATACGCAGTATTTT. The entire variable domain, with the rest obtained from reference TRBV28 and TRBJ2-3, is as follows: DVKVTQSSRYLVKRTGEKVFLECVQDMDHENMFWYRQDPGLGLRLIYFSYDVKMKEKGDIPEGYSVSREKKERFSLILESASTNQTSMYLCASKLAGGHTDTQYFGPGTRLTVL.

The chain couples TRBV29-1 to TRBJ2-1, with 13 bases lining up with TRBD2. V shed 7 bases, J shed 8 bases, and the junction held 5 bases outside the gene matches. The CDR3 totals 13 residues. From germline, CDR1 is SQVTM and CDR2 ANQGSEA. CDR3 nucleotides: TGCAGCGCTGGGACTAGCGGGGCCGATGAGCAGTTCTTC. Its translation is CSAGTSGADEQFF.

This clonotype was seen a single time. V is TRBV7-9 and J is TRBJ1-1; perhaps TRBD1 as D (5 bases). Per the germline V gene, CDR1 is SEHNR and CDR2 is FQNEAQ (reference sequence). Trimming removed 2 bases at V and 5 bases at J, with 9 bases between. The CDR3 has 13 amino acids. CDR3 loop: CASSLKGETEAFF. The CDR3 nucleotides are TGTGCCAGCAGCTTAAAAGGGGAAACTGAAGCTTTCTTT.

The V and J genes are TRBV6-1 and TRBJ1-5; 9 bases line up with TRBD1. CDR1 is MNHNS, CDR2 SASEGT, per germline. V lost 9 bases to trimming and J lost 5 bases; unmatched junction nucleotides: 14. The CDR3 is made up of 16 amino acids. CDR3 DNA: TGTGCCAGAACGAACCCCCTTAGGACAGGGGATCAGCCCCAGCATTTT. Translated: CARTNPLRTGDQPQHF.

At least ten counts were recorded for this clonotype. The V and J genes are TRBV28 and TRBJ2-7; TRBD1 aligns across 8 bases. CDR3 length: 14 residues. The V segment lost 5 bases and the J segment 3 bases; nucleotides outside the gene matches: 6. Germline-derived CDR1 and CDR2 are MDHEN and SYDVKM. The CDR3 spells CASSARGLGYEQYF. CDR3 nucleotides: TGTGCCAGCAGTGCCAGGGGGCTGGGCTACGAGCAGTACTTC.

This clonotype was seen more than once but under ten times. The rearrangement joins TRBV20-1 to TRBJ2-3; TRBD2 matches 12 bases. Germline loops: CDR1 DFQATT, CDR2 SNEGSKA (reference sequence). There are 17 residues in the CDR3. After removal of 4 bases from V and 3 bases from J, the junction contained 11 bases not matched to a gene. Here the CDR3 reads CSAILPALAGGTDTQYF. The CDR3 DNA is TGCAGTGCTATACTACCGGCGCTAGCGGGGGGGACAGATACGCAGTATTTT.

This clonotype was picked up many times. The J gene is TRBJ1-2, the V gene TRBV20-1; no clear D. Between the trimmed V and J ends, which lost 6 bases and 4 bases, there was a span of 9 bases. Germline V CDR1 and CDR2: DFQATT, SNEGSKA (reference sequence). The CDR3 is 11 residues long. The CDR3 sequence is CSARTRYGYTF. Written as DNA, the CDR3 is TGCAGTGCCCGGACGCGCTATGGCTACACCTTC.

This clonotype was observed a handful of times. The DNA for the CDR3 is TGTGCCACCCTTGGTTGGGGTTTGCATCAGCCCCAGCATTTT. This translates into CATLGWGLHQPQHF. The chain carries TRBV19 and TRBJ1-5; D unresolved. This CDR3 has 14 residues. Trimming stripped 10 bases from V and 5 bases from J, with 18 bases between. Germline V CDR1 and CDR2: LNHDA, SQIVND (reference sequence).

This clonotype showed up many times. The rearrangement joins TRBV6-1 to TRBJ2-5; TRBD1 aligns across 9 bases. V shed 3 bases and J 5 bases; nucleotides not matched to a gene: 13. Germline V gene sequence: CDR1 MNHNS, CDR2 SASEGT. The CDR3 totals 17 residues. The CDR3 nucleotides read TGTGCCAGCAGTGATTCCGACAGGGGGACCCTAAGGGAGACCCAGTACTTC. Protein sequence: CASSDSDRGTLRETQYF.

Comments on this clonotype: A single base separates this from a much larger clone, so it may be a read error. The chain uses TRBV7-2 and TRBJ2-1; a possible D gene is TRBD1 (6 bases). The CDR3 consists of 15 residues. The germline V and J ends were trimmed by 2 bases and 10 bases, with 18 bases remaining between them. Germline V gene lookup returns CDR1 SGHTA and CDR2 FQGNSA. The CDR3 here is CASSLSQGSSYEQFF. Written as DNA, the CDR3 is TGTGCCAGCAGCTTATCCCAGGGGAGCTCCTACGAGCAGTTCTTC.

This clonotype has at least ten counts. Sequence at one end of the junction differs from germline and may be a read error. DNA for the CDR3: TGTGCCAGCAGCTTAGGTCATAGCAATCAGCCCCAGCATTTT. Encoded protein: CASSLGHSNQPQHF. J is TRBJ1-5 and V is TRBV5-1; no reliable D call. CDR3 length: 14 amino acids. Germline lookup yields CDR1 SGHRS and CDR2 YFSETQ.

This clonotype was recorded at least ten times. The chain has TRBV6-5 and TRBJ2-1, with 8 nucleotides matching TRBD1. The J segment lost 5 bases and the V segment lost 0 bases, leaving 6 bases of the junction unmatched. The V gene's germline CDR1 is MNHEY and CDR2 SVGAGI. The CDR3 covers 16 residues. CDR3 in DNA: TGTGCCAGCAGTTACTCGATCGGACAGGGTAACAATGAGCAGTTCTTC. Amino acid sequence: CASSYSIGQGNNEQFF.

This clonotype was recorded at least ten times. This CDR3 reads CSARAGNTDTQYF. The CDR3 DNA is TGCAGTGCTAGAGCGGGGAACACAGATACGCAGTATTTT. This rearrangement joins TRBV20-1 to TRBJ2-3; D possibly corresponds to TRBD2 (5 bases). The V gene's germline CDR1 is DFQATT and CDR2 SNEGSKA (reference sequence). This CDR3 has 13 residues. The V gene lost 1 base and the J gene lost 2 bases, with 7 bases spanning the gap.

This clonotype was seen at least ten times. The chain is built from TRBV29-1 and TRBJ2-5, with D possibly being TRBD2 (5 bases). The CDR3 is 11 amino acids. Germline-derived CDR1 and CDR2 are SQVTM and ANQGSEA. Trimming left V 4 bases short and J 5 bases short, with 8 bases between. The CDR3 DNA follows: TGCAGCGTTGTCCCGGGGGAGACCCAGTACTTC. Residues: CSVVPGETQYF.

This clonotype was found many times. The V gene is TRBV2, the J gene TRBJ1-5, with D maybe TRBD1 (6 bases). The ends were cut back, 2 bases at V and 7 bases at J, with 12 bases in the middle. The germline gives CDR1 SNHLY, CDR2 FYNNEI. The CDR3 is 14 residues long. The CDR3 spells CASSERTGWQPQHF. CDR3 DNA sequence: TGTGCCAGCAGTGAACGTACAGGGTGGCAGCCCCAGCATTTT.

This rearrangement joins TRBV6-1 to TRBJ1-1; tentatively, D is TRBD1 (5 bases). The germline gives CDR1 MNHNS, CDR2 SASEGT. CDR3 length: 15 residues. Trimming removed 7 bases from V and 3 bases from J, with 18 bases in between. CDR3 residues: CASTKIGDVDTEAFF. The DNA for the CDR3 is TGTGCCAGCACTAAAATAGGGGACGTGGACACTGAAGCTTTCTTT.

Only a few counts were recorded for this clonotype. The chain couples TRBV27 to TRBJ2-2; 11 nucleotides agree with TRBD2. The length of the CDR3 is 18 residues. Germline values: CDR1 MNHEY, CDR2 SMNVEV (reference sequence). The J segment lost 1 base and the V segment lost 5 bases, leaving 9 bases of the junction unmatched. The CDR3 nucleotides read TGTGCCAGCAGTCTCTCCTACCTAGCGGGGGGGAACACCGGGGAGCTGTTTTTT. Its translation: CASSLSYLAGGNTGELFF.